The rows below give T cell receptor beta chains drawn from one sample of a study of a mutant IDH1 vaccine in newly diagnosed glioma. No antigens are known for them. Data came from immunoSEQ multiplex PCR; TCRdb stores just in-frame clones and leaves some out. The profile shows tens of thousands of clones, under 90% of them singletons. Material: PBMCs, obtained from a glioma patient whose treatment included an IDH1 peptide vaccine. The receptors were gathered from a woman aged 40 to 50 with glioma. Some clones in this sample may be carry-over from other donors' samples. The CDR3 runs from the conserved cysteine through the conserved F or W. D genes are given only for firm matches. Size is omitted from some rows. Given values are once, few, many or a class for expanded clones.

d_call | j_call | clone_size | v_call | cdr3_nt | cdr3_aa
NA | TRBJ2-3 | NA | TRBV5-1 | TGCGCCAGCCAGCTCGAGGATTACACAGATACGCAGTATTTT | CASQLEDYTDTQYF
NA | TRBJ2-7 | NA | TRBV5-4 | TGTGCCAGCAGCCAAGGAGGGGGCTTTTACGAGCAGTACTTC | CASSQGGGFYEQYF
NA | TRBJ1-6 | few | TRBV21-1 | TGTGCCAGCAGCAAAGCGCCCAGGGGCGATTCTAATTCACCCCTCCACTTT | CASSKAPRGDSNSPLHF
TRBD1 | TRBJ2-5 | NA | TRBV5-4 | TGTGCCAGCAGCTTGGGATCGCGACAGGGCGGGCGAGAGACCCAGTACTTC | CASSLGSRQGGRETQYF
NA | TRBJ2-1 | NA | TRBV4-1 | TGCGCCAGCAGCCAAGGAGGGGGAACGGCCAATGAGCAGTTCTTC | CASSQGGGTANEQFF
TRBD2 | TRBJ2-2 | NA | TRBV7-2 | TGTGCCAGCAGCTTAGGAAGGACTAGCGATTACACCGGGGAGCTGTTTTTT | CASSLGRTSDYTGELFF
TRBD1 | TRBJ1-2 | once | TRBV6-1 | TGTGCCAGCAGTGACCTGAGGACAGGGGGAAGGGATGGCTACACCTTC | CASSDLRTGGRDGYTF
TRBD2 | TRBJ2-7 | NA | TRBV7-3 | TGTGCCAGCAGCTTGCCTCCGGGACTAGTCCTCGAGCAGTACTTC | CASSLPPGLVLEQYF
TRBD1 | TRBJ2-5 | once | TRBV29-1 | TGCAGCGTTGGACAGGGGGCAATTGAGACCCAGTACTTC | CSVGQGAIETQYF
TRBD1 | TRBJ1-2 | NA | TRBV6-5 | TGTGCCAGCAGAACCCCTCTCGACAGGGACTATGGCTACACCTTC | CASRTPLDRDYGYTF
NA | TRBJ2-1 | NA | TRBV19 | TGTGCCAGTGAAGGGGGAGTGAAGGGGATGTACAATGAGCAGTTCTTC | CASEGGVKGMYNEQFF
TRBD1 | TRBJ1-5 | NA | TRBV4-2 | TGTGCCAGCAGCCAAGACACGAGGGGGCTCGCTCAGCCCCAGCATTTT | CASSQDTRGLAQPQHF
NA | TRBJ2-7 | NA | TRBV28 | TGTGCCAGCTCAAAAGTCGGTTTGGTCTACGAGCAGTACTTC | CASSKVGLVYEQYF
TRBD1 | TRBJ1-2 | NA | TRBV7-9 | TGTGCCAGCAGCACAACTACAGGGGGCAAGGTTCGCGGCTACACCTTC | CASSTTTGGKVRGYTF
TRBD1 | TRBJ1-6 | once | TRBV4-1 | TGCGCCAGCAGCCTCCGGGACAGGGTTAATTCACCCCTCCACTTT | CASSLRDRVNSPLHF
TRBD2 | TRBJ2-7 | NA | TRBV7-2 | TGTGCCAGCATCCCGGGGGGGCAGGGTGGAACCTACGAGCAGTACTTC | CASIPGGQGGTYEQYF
NA | TRBJ1-2 | NA | TRBV14 | TGTGCCAGCAGCCTGAACCAGGGTGGTGGAGGCTACACCTTC | CASSLNQGGGGYTF
TRBD1 | TRBJ1-6 | NA | TRBV27 | TGTGCCAGCAGCACGACAGGGGGAACACCCCTCCACTTT | CASSTTGGTPLHF
TRBD2 | TRBJ2-5 | few | TRBV5-5 | TGTGCCAGCGCTGTTACTCTGGCGGGAGGGCAAGAGACCCAGTACTTC | CASAVTLAGGQETQYF
NA | TRBJ2-1 | NA | TRBV4-3 | TGCGCCAGCAGCCAAGATTCGGCAGTTTACAATGAGCAGTTCTTC | CASSQDSAVYNEQFF
NA | TRBJ2-7 | NA | TRBV6-1 | TGTGCCAGCGGGAAGGCTGGTGGCTCCTACGAGCAGTACTTC | CASGKAGGSYEQYF
TRBD1 | TRBJ1-1 | few | TRBV10-2 | TGCGCCAGCATATCGGGACAGGGGGAAGCTTTCTTT | CASISGQGEAFF
NA | TRBJ1-1 | NA | TRBV6-5 | TGTGCCAGCAGTTACTCCCCGGGGAACACTGAAGCTTTCTTT | CASSYSPGNTEAFF
TRBD2 | TRBJ2-7 | NA | TRBV29-1 | TGCAACCCCGAGGCTCTGGGGAGCGGGAGAAAGGGCAAGCAGTACTTC | CNPEALGSGRKGKQYF
TRBD1 | TRBJ1-1 | NA | TRBV6-5 | TGTGCCAGCAGAGACAGGGGCACTGAAGCTTTCTTT | CASRDRGTEAFF
NA | TRBJ2-3 | NA | TRBV29-1 | TGCAGCGTTGTGCGGACAGACACAGATACGCAGTATTTT | CSVVRTDTDTQYF
TRBD1 | TRBJ1-5 | NA | TRBV27 | TGTGCCAGCAGGCCACGACAGGGAGTTCTCCCAGGGAGCAATCAGCCCCAGCATTTT | CASRPRQGVLPGSNQPQHF
NA | TRBJ2-7 | NA | TRBV5-4 | TGTGCCATCGGGCAGACGGGGGCCTACGAGCAGTACTTC | CAIGQTGAYEQYF
TRBD2 | TRBJ2-1 | NA | TRBV6-5 | TGTGCCAGCAGTTACGCCGGACTAGCGGCCAATGAGCAGTTCTTC | CASSYAGLAANEQFF